The subject of this entry is one TCR beta chain. The target antigen is unknown. The data are from a study of T cell responses to AZD1222 COVID-19 vaccine. Trimming removed 3 bases at V and 5 bases at J, with 12 bases between. Germline lookup yields CDR1 SGHRS and CDR2 YFSETQ. This CDR3 is 13 amino acids long. Some clones are missing from TCRdb's copy, which holds only in-frame ones; the method was immunoSEQ multiplex PCR. This sample has about 75,000 clones; about nine tenths occur once, and the top ten carry roughly 10%. Findings and caveats of the study: White British ancestry dominated among donors, who included more females, and clonal diversity was possibly underestimated.

The chain joins TRBV5-1 to TRBJ2-7, with TRBD2 as a possible D gene (6 bases). The sample in question was peripheral blood, obtained 28 days after the second dose of the MenACWY control vaccine. This TCR came from an adult who received the MenACWY meningococcal vaccine as a control. The CDR3 region is CASSSEGTDEQYF. CDR3 in DNA: TGCGCCAGCAGCTCGGAGGGGACCGACGAGCAGTACTTC.